This T cell receptor beta chain was sequenced during a study of T cells after yellow fever vaccination. This CDR3 contains 16 residues. CDR1 and CDR2 from the germline V gene are LGHNA and YNFKEQ. Trimming took 0 bases from V and 8 from J; bases not matched to a gene: 7. Template switching with 5'RACE generated the TCR cDNA and added a universal primer site and UMIs. TCRdb re-derived calls from the 5' RACE reads in MiXCR, one entry per CDR3 protein. The sample holds more than 35,000 distinct CDR3 sequences; roughly 6.4% are singletons and the top ten take over 12%. The TCR was taken from a young man who received the YFV17D yellow fever vaccine. The chain recombines TRBV4-2 with TRBJ2-1; 10 bases fit TRBD2. Sequences were derived from CD8+ T cells not binding an NS4B(214-222) dextramer, sorted from PBMCs, sampled 45 days after the yellow fever booster vaccination. The CDR3 nucleotides are TGTGCCAGCAGCCAAGAGGGGGCTAGCGGGAGCTATGAGCAGTTCTTC. Its protein is CASSQEGASGSYEQFF.